A selection of T cell receptor beta chains follows, all from one sample in a study of OX40 agonist ivuxolimab in advanced cancers. Profiled with immunoSEQ multiplex PCR; TCRdb holds only in-frame clones, not every one. Among about 67,000 clones listed, about 84% were seen once. The sequencing used CD4+ or CD8+ T cells sorted from blood, collected in a trial of the OX40 agonist ivuxolimab. These receptors were collected from an adult with an advanced solid tumor such as melanoma, head and neck, liver or kidney cancer. Each CDR3 is given with its conserved first and last residue. D genes are given only for firm matches. Expanded clones are given a class, and other clones once, few, many or no size at all.

j_gene	d_gene	v_gene	len	abundance	CDR3nt	CDR3aa
TRBJ2-3	NA	TRBV20-1	11	once	TGCAGTGCTAGGGAATTAGGTGGCGAGTATTTT	CSARELGGEYF
TRBJ1-2	TRBD1	TRBV7-2	14	NA	TGTGCCAGCAGCTTTCAGGGGGCCGACTATGGCTACACCTTC	CASSFQGADYGYTF
TRBJ1-1	NA	TRBV5-5	14	NA	TGTGCCAGCAGCTTAGTAGAAAGTGTGACTGAAGCTTTCTTT	CASSLVESVTEAFF
TRBJ2-5	NA	TRBV23-1	17	NA	TGCGCCAGCAGTCATTCCCCGGGCTATAGGGCTGGAGAGACCCAGTACTTC	CASSHSPGYRAGETQYF
TRBJ2-7	NA	TRBV4-3	13	NA	TGCGCCAGCAGCCAAGACTCGGGGGTCGAGCAGTACTTC	CASSQDSGVEQYF
TRBJ2-7	NA	TRBV21-1	14	NA	TGTGCCAGCAGCAGAGCAGGGAAGGGCTACGAGCAGTACTTC	CASSRAGKGYEQYF
TRBJ2-2	NA	TRBV6-5	11	NA	TGTGCCAGCAGCACCGGATGGGAGCTGTTTTTT	CASSTGWELFF
TRBJ2-5	TRBD1	TRBV7-2	14	NA	TGTGCCAGCAGCCCGGACAGGGGGAGGGGGACCCAGTACTTC	CASSPDRGRGTQYF
TRBJ1-2	NA	TRBV18	14	NA	TGTGCCAGCTCACCACCGTCTGGAGACTATGGCTACACCTTC	CASSPPSGDYGYTF
TRBJ2-3	NA	TRBV6-1	12	NA	TGTGCCAGCAGTGAAGCGCGTCCTACGCAGTATTTT	CASSEARPTQYF
TRBJ2-5	NA	TRBV27	17	once	TGTGCCAGCAGTTTATATCCCCCCCAGGGGCTCCAAGAGACCCAGTACTTC	CASSLYPPQGLQETQYF
TRBJ2-5	NA	TRBV7-9	15	NA	TGTGCCAGCAGCGCGACAAGGGGATGGCCAGAGACCCAGTACTTC	CASSATRGWPETQYF
TRBJ1-4	NA	TRBV19	15	NA	TGTGCCAGTAGTATAGCCGGACGGAGAGGCGAAAAACTGTTTTTT	CASSIAGRRGEKLFF
TRBJ2-5	TRBD2	TRBV2	11	NA	TGTGCCAGCAGGGAGGCGGGAGAGCAGTACTTC	CASREAGEQYF
TRBJ2-3	NA	TRBV2	12	NA	TGTGCCAGCAGTCCCCGCACAGATACGCAGTATTTT	CASSPRTDTQYF
TRBJ1-5	NA	TRBV6-1	14	medium-sized	TGTGCCAGCATCGTGGGACATAGCAATCAGCCCCAGCATTTT	CASIVGHSNQPQHF
TRBJ2-5	NA	TRBV5-5	13	NA	TGTGCCAGCAGCTTGGAATGGGTGGAGACCCAGTACTTC	CASSLEWVETQYF
TRBJ1-1	NA	TRBV5-1	14	NA	TGCGCCAGCAGCTTGAATAGGCCAGGGACTGAAGCTTTCTTT	CASSLNRPGTEAFF
TRBJ1-5	NA	TRBV10-1	15	NA	TGCGCCAGCAGGCAAACCAGGCTTGGGAATCAGCCCCAGCATTTT	CASRQTRLGNQPQHF
TRBJ2-7	NA	TRBV28	14	NA	TGTGCCAGCAGTCCCAACCTACGGGCGTACGAGCAGTACTTC	CASSPNLRAYEQYF
TRBJ1-4	NA	TRBV6-5	14	once	TGTGCCAGCAGTGGACACCTTGTTATGGAGAAACTGTTTTTT	CASSGHLVMEKLFF
TRBJ1-4	NA	TRBV5-1	15	NA	TGCGCCAGCAGCTTGACGCCGGCAACTAATGAAAAACTGTTTTTT	CASSLTPATNEKLFF
TRBJ1-6	NA	TRBV14	12	NA	TGTGCCAGCAGCCTAAGGGATTCACCCCTCCACTTT	CASSLRDSPLHF
TRBJ2-5	TRBD2	TRBV19	15	NA	TGTGCCAGTAGTATAGATCGGGGGGATCTGGAGACCCAGTACTTC	CASSIDRGDLETQYF
TRBJ1-4	TRBD1	TRBV7-2	15	NA	TGTGCCAGCAGCTTAACGGGACAGGGTAATGAAAAACTGTTTTTT	CASSLTGQGNEKLFF
TRBJ2-3	NA	TRBV2	14	NA	TGTGCCAGCAGTGAGGGGTCGAGCACAGATACGCAGTATTTT	CASSEGSSTDTQYF
TRBJ2-7	TRBD1	TRBV5-1	15	once	TGCGCCAGCAGCGTGGGACAGGCTAGCTCCTACGAGCAGTACTTC	CASSVGQASSYEQYF
TRBJ2-5	TRBD2	TRBV7-2	15	NA	TGTGCCAGCACCACCATGGGACTAGCGGGGGAGACCCAGTACTTC	CASTTMGLAGETQYF
TRBJ2-2	TRBD2	TRBV11-2	16	NA	TGTGCCAGCAGCTTAGATCTAGCGGGGGCCACCGGGGAGCTGTTTTTT	CASSLDLAGATGELFF
TRBJ2-7	NA	TRBV15	16	few	TGTGCCACCAGCAGAGATTCTGGCTCTTTCTCCTACGAGCAGTACTTC	CATSRDSGSFSYEQYF
TRBJ2-3	NA	TRBV4-3	12	NA	TGCGCCAGCAGCCAAGTCGGGGATACGCAGTATTTT	CASSQVGDTQYF
TRBJ2-5	TRBD2	TRBV5-5	16	NA	TGTGCCAGCAGCCGGACTAGCGGGGGAAATGCTGAGACCCAGTACTTC	CASSRTSGGNAETQYF
TRBJ2-3	NA	TRBV15	15	NA	TGTGCCACCAGCGGAGTGGGTCAGGGAGCAGATACGCAGTATTTT	CATSGVGQGADTQYF
TRBJ1-5	TRBD1	TRBV15	17	few	TGTGCCACCAGCAGCTACTCCTCAGGGGGGAGCAATCAGCCCCAGCATTTT	CATSSYSSGGSNQPQHF
TRBJ2-1	TRBD1	TRBV19	16	few	TGTGCCAGTAGTGTAAGACAGGGTAGAACCGACAATGAGCAGTTCTTC	CASSVRQGRTDNEQFF
TRBJ2-7	NA	TRBV6-5	14	few	TGTGCCAGCAGTTATCTAGGGCTCCCGGACGAGCAGTACTTC	CASSYLGLPDEQYF
TRBJ1-5	TRBD1	TRBV11-1	13	NA	TGTGCCAGCAGCCCGGGACAGTATCAGCCCCAGCATTTT	CASSPGQYQPQHF
TRBJ1-2	NA	TRBV28	12	NA	TGTGCCATCCCGGACAGAGTCTATGGCTACACCTTC	CAIPDRVYGYTF
TRBJ1-2	NA	TRBV6-6	14	NA	TGTGCCAGCAGTTATGTTCTTGATCTCTATGGCTACACCTTC	CASSYVLDLYGYTF
TRBJ1-1	NA	TRBV5-4	14	NA	TGTGCCAGCAGCTCGCCGAGGCGGAACACTGAAGCTTTCTTT	CASSSPRRNTEAFF
TRBJ2-1	TRBD2	TRBV11-3	15	NA	TGTGCCAGCAGCCCAGGGACTAGCGGGTACAATGAGCAGTTCTTC	CASSPGTSGYNEQFF
TRBJ1-4	NA	TRBV11-1	14	NA	TGTGCCAGCAGCCCAGGGTCAACTAATGAAAAACTGTTTTTT	CASSPGSTNEKLFF
TRBJ2-5	NA	TRBV10-3	14	NA	TGTGCCATCAGCCCTTTCGAGGGTTCAGAGACCCAGTACTTC	CAISPFEGSETQYF
TRBJ2-7	NA	TRBV19	14	NA	TGTGCCAGTAGTATTAACGGGGGCCCCTACGAGCAGTACTTC	CASSINGGPYEQYF
TRBJ1-2	NA	TRBV20-1	11	NA	TGCAGTGCTAGCGGGGACTATGGCTACACCTTC	CSASGDYGYTF
TRBJ2-5	NA	TRBV7-8	12	few	TGTGCCAGCAGCAGGGATCAAGAGACCCAGTACTTC	CASSRDQETQYF